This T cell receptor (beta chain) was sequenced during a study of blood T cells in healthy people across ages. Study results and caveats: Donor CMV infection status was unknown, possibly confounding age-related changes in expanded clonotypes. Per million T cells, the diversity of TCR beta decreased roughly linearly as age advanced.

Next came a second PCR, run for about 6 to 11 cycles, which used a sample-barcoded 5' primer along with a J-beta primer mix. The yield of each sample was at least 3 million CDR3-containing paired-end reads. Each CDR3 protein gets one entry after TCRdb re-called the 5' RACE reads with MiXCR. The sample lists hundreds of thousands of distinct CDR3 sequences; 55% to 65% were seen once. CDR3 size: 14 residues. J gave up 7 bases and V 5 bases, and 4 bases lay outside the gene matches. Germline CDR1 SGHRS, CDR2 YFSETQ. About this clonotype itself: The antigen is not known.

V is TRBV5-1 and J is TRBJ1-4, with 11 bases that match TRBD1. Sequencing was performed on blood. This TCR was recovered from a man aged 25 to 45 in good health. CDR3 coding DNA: TGCGCCAGCAGACCGGGACAGGGGGGTGAAAAACTGTTTTTT. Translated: CASRPGQGGEKLFF.